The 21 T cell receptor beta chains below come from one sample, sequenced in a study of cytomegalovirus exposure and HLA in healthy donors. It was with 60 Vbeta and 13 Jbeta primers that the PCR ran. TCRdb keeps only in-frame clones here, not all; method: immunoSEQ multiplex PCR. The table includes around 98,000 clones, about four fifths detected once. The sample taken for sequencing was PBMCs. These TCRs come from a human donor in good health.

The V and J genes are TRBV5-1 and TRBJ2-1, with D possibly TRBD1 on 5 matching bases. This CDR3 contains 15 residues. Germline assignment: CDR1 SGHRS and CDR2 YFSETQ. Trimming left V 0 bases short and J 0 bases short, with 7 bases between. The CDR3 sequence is CASSLDRSSYNEQFF. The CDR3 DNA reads TGCGCCAGCAGCTTGGACAGGAGCTCCTACAATGAGCAGTTCTTC.

The chain's CDR3 is CASSVEGLAGGLSTDTQYF. The DNA of the CDR3 is TGTGCCAGCAGCGTAGAGGGGCTAGCGGGGGGGCTGTCAACAGATACGCAGTATTTT. The chain recombines TRBV9 with TRBJ2-3; TRBD2 aligns across 12 bases. The length of the CDR3 is 19 residues. CDR1 and CDR2 from the germline V gene are SGDLS and YYNGEE. Trimming cost V 0 bases and J 3 bases; bases outside gene matches: 11. The variable domain in full, with the rest retrieved from reference TRBV9 and TRBJ2-3, is DSGVTQTPKHLITATGQRVTLRCSPRSGDLSVYWYQQSLDQGLQFLIQYYNGEERAKGNILERFSAQQFPDLHSELNLSSLELGDSALYFCASSVEGLAGGLSTDTQYFGPGTRLTVL.

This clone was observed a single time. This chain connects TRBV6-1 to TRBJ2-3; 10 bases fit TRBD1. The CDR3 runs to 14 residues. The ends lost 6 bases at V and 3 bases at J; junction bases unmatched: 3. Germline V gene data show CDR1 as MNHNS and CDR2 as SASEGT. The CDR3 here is CASRKGQGTDTQYF. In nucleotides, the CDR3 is TGTGCCAGCAGGAAGGGACAGGGGACAGATACGCAGTATTTT.

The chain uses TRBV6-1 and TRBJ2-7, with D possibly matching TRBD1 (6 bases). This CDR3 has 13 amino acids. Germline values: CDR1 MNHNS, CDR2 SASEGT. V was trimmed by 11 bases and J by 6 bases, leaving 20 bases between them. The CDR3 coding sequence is TGTGCCGGCTCCCAGGGACATCAGTCCGAGCAGTACTTC. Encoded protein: CAGSQGHQSEQYF.

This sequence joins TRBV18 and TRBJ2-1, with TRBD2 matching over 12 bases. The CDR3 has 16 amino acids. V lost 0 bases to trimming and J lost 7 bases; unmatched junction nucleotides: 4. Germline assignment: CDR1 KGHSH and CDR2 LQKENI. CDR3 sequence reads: CASSPPGLAGTNEQFF. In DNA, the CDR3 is TGTGCCAGCTCACCACCCGGACTAGCGGGAACTAATGAGCAGTTCTTC.

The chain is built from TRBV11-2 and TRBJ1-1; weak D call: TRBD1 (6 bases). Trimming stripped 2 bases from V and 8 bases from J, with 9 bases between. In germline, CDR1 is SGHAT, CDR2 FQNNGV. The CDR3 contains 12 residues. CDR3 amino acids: CASSLTGQEAFF. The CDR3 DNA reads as TGTGCCAGCAGCTTAACGGGACAAGAAGCTTTCTTT.

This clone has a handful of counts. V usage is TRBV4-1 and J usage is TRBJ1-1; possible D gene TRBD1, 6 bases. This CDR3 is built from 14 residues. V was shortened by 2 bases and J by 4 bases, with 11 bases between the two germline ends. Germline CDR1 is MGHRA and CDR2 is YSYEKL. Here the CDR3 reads CASSQPAGATEAFF. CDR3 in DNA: TGCGCCAGCAGCCAACCGGCGGGGGCCACTGAAGCTTTCTTT.

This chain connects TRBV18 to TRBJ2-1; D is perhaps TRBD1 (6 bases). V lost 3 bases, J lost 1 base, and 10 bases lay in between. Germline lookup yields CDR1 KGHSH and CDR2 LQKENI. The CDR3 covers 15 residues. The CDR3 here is CASSPEQGSYNEQFF. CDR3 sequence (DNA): TGTGCCAGCTCACCTGAACAGGGTTCCTACAATGAGCAGTTCTTC. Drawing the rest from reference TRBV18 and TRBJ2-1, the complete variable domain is NAGVMQNPRHLVRRRGQEARLRCSPMKGHSHVYWYRQLPEEGLKFMVYLQKENIIDESGMPKERFSAEFPKEGPSILRIQQVVRGDSAAYFCASSPEQGSYNEQFFGPGTRLTVL.

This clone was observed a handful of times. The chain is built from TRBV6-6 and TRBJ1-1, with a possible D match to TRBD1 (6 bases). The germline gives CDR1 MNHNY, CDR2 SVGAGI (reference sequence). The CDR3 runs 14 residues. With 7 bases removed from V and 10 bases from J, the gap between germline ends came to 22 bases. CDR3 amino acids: CASNTGHPLVRAFF. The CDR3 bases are TGTGCCAGCAATACGGGACACCCCTTGGTTAGAGCTTTCTTT.

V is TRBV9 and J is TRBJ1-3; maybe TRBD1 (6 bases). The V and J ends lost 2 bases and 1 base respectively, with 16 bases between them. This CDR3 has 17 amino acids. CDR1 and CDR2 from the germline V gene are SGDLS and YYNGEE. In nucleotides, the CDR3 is TGTGCCAGCAGCGTCCAGACAGGAGAGGCTTCTGGAAACACCATATATTTT. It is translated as CASSVQTGEASGNTIYF.

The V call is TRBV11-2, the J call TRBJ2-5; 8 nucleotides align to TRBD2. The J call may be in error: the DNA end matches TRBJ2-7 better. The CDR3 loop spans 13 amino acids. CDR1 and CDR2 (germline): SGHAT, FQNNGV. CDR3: CASSLAGGDEQYF. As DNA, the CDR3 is TGTGCCAGCAGCTTAGCGGGGGGGGACGAGCAGTACTTC.

As DNA, the CDR3 is TGCGCCAGCAGCCATACTAATACGGGACAGGGCTCCTACGAGCAGTACTTC. It translates to CASSHTNTGQGSYEQYF. The genes are TRBV4-3 and TRBJ2-5; 9 bases line up with TRBD1. The J call may be in error: the DNA end matches TRBJ2-7 better. The germline gives CDR1 LGHNA, CDR2 YSLEER. The CDR3 consists of 17 residues.

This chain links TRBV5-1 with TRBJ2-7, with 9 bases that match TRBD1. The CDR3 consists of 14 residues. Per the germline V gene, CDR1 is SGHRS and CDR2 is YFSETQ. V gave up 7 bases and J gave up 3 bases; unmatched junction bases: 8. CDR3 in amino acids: CASGEGTGYYEQYF. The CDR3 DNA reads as TGCGCCAGCGGGGAAGGGACAGGGTACTACGAGCAGTACTTC.

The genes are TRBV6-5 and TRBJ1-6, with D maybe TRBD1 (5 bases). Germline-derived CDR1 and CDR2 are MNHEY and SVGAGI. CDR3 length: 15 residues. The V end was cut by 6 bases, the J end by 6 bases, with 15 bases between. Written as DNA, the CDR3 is TGTGCCAGCAGATCACCAGGGTCGGGTAATTCACCCCTCCACTTT. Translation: CASRSPGSGNSPLHF.

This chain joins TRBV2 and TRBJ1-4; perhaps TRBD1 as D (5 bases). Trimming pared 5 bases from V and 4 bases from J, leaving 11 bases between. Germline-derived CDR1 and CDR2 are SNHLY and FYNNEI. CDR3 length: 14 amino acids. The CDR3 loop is CASSLPGVNEKLFF. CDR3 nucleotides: TGTGCCAGCAGTTTACCGGGGGTTAATGAAAAACTGTTTTTT.

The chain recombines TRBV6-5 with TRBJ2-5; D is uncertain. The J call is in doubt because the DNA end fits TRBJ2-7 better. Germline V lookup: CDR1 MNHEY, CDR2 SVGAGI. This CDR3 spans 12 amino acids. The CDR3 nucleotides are TGTGCCAGCCTAAGACGCGGTGGCGAGCAGTACTTC. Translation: CASLRRGGEQYF.

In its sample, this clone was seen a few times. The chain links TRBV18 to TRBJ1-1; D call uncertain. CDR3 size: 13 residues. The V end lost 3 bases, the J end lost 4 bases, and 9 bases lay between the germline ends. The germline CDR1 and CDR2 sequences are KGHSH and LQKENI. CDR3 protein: CASSPKESTEAFF. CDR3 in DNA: TGTGCCAGCTCACCTAAGGAGTCCACTGAAGCTTTCTTT. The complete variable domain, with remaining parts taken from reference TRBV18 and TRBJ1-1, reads NAGVMQNPRHLVRRRGQEARLRCSPMKGHSHVYWYRQLPEEGLKFMVYLQKENIIDESGMPKERFSAEFPKEGPSILRIQQVVRGDSAAYFCASSPKESTEAFFGQGTRLTVV.

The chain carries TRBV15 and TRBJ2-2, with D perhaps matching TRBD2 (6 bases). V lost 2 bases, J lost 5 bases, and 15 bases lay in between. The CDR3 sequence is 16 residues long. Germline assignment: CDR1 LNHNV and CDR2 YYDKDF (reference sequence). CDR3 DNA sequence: TGTGCCACCAGCAGACAGGTCCAACGGGGGACCGGGGAGCTGTTTTTT. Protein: CATSRQVQRGTGELFF.

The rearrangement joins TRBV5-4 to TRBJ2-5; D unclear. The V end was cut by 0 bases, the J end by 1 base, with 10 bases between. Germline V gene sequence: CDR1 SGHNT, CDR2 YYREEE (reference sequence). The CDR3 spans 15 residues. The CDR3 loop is CASSLGGPSQETQYF. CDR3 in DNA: TGTGCCAGCAGCTTGGGCGGCCCTTCCCAAGAGACCCAGTACTTC.

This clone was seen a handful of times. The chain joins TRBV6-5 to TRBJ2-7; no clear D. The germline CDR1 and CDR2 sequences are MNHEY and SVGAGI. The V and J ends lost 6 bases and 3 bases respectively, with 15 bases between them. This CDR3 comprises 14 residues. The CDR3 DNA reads TGTGCCAGCAGCCCCTTCGACGAGGACTACGAGCAGTACTTC. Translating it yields CASSPFDEDYEQYF.

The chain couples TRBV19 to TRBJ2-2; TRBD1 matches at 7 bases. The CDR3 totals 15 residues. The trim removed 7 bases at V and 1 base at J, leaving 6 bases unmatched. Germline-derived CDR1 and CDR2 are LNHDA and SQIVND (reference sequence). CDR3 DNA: TGTGCCAGTATCAATTCAGGGGGGAACACCGGGGAGCTGTTTTTT. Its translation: CASINSGGNTGELFF.